The subject of this entry is one T cell receptor (beta chain). The antigen remains undetermined. These data are taken from a study of cytomegalovirus exposure and HLA in healthy donors. The PCR employed 60 Vbeta primers together with 13 Jbeta primers. The protocol was immunoSEQ multiplex PCR, while the TCRdb copy is restricted to in-frame clones and leaves out a portion. The sample holds 140,000 to 150,000 clones, about 74% seen once. General observations from the study: Equally common other TCR beta chains were less clonally expanded than HLA-associated ones, a later analysis found. Reports described diagnosis of cytomegalovirus status by the classifier as highly specific and sensitive.

The germline V gene encodes CDR1 LNHDA and CDR2 SQIVND (reference sequence). Trimming removed 3 bases from V and 8 bases from J, with 13 bases in between. The CDR3 contains 14 residues. The chain links TRBV19 to TRBJ1-4, with D perhaps matching TRBD1 (6 bases). Source material: PBMCs. This clonotype was obtained from a middle-aged woman in good health and CMV-seronegative. CDR3 loop: CASSIAGAGEKLFF. CDR3 DNA: TGTGCCAGTAGTATTGCAGGGGCAGGAGAAAAACTGTTTTTT.